The 8 T cell receptor beta chains presented below share a single source sample, sequenced in a study of T cell responses to AZD1222 COVID-19 vaccine. The method was immunoSEQ multiplex PCR; TCRdb's version includes in-frame clones alone and lacks a portion of them. The sample carries approximately 79,000 clones, about 90% recorded once. The sample was peripheral blood, taken on day 0 of AZD1222 vaccination. The source of these receptors is an adult in good health.

This chain joins TRBV2 and TRBJ1-5; D remains ambiguous. CDR1 and CDR2 from the germline V gene are SNHLY and FYNNEI. Trimming took off 2 bases at V and 5 bases at J, with 7 bases between the two ends. The CDR3 spans 13 residues. DNA of the CDR3: TGTGCCAGCAGTGAAATCGAGGATCAGCCCCAGCATTTT. Protein product: CASSEIEDQPQHF.

This clone was counted once. The gene calls are TRBV2 and TRBJ2-7, with 8 positions matching TRBD2. Germline V gives CDR1 SNHLY, CDR2 FYNNEI. Unmatched junction bases numbered 5, after V lost 7 bases and J lost 0 bases. The CDR3 runs to 14 residues. The CDR3 nucleotides read TGTGCCAGCAAGAGCGGGGGCAGCTCCTACGAGCAGTACTTC. Amino acids: CASKSGGSSYEQYF.

V usage is TRBV7-9 and J usage is TRBJ1-6; tentative D call: TRBD1 (6 bases). The CDR3 is made up of 14 amino acids. The V end lost 6 bases, the J end lost 12 bases, and 18 bases lay between the germline ends. Germline CDR1 is SEHNR and CDR2 is FQNEAQ (reference sequence). Written as DNA, the CDR3 is TGTGCCAGCAGGGCCTGGACAGCCGAAGAACCCCTCCACTTT. It yields the protein CASRAWTAEEPLHF.

The gene calls are TRBV10-2 and TRBJ1-1; D possibly corresponds to TRBD1 (5 bases). CDR1 WSHSY and CDR2 SAAADI come from the germline V gene. V was pared by 7 bases and J by 5 bases, with 17 bases between. This CDR3 is built from 14 residues. Here the CDR3 DNA reads TGCGCCAGCAACGAGAGGACAACTACGACTGAAGCTTTCTTT. This encodes CASNERTTTTEAFF.

The chain couples TRBV14 to TRBJ2-6; the D gene is possibly TRBD2 (6 bases). Germline V lookup: CDR1 SGHDN, CDR2 FVKESK. There are 16 residues in the CDR3. The V and J ends lost 4 bases and 4 bases respectively, with 14 bases between them. CDR3 sequence: CASSPRRGAGANVLTF. The CDR3 DNA is TGTGCCAGCAGCCCACGGCGGGGAGCCGGGGCCAACGTCCTGACTTTC.

CDR3 protein: CASKPGQGNTIYF. The DNA for the CDR3 is TGTGCCAGCAAGCCGGGACAGGGAAACACCATATATTTT. V is TRBV19 and J is TRBJ1-3, with TRBD1 matching over 7 bases. This CDR3 comprises 13 residues. The germline gives CDR1 LNHDA, CDR2 SQIVND (reference sequence). V was clipped by 9 bases and J by 4 bases; unmatched bases: 6.

This chain uses TRBV5-1 with TRBJ1-4; the D is unclear. Germline CDR1 and CDR2: SGHRS and YFSETQ. V gave up 4 bases and J gave up 0 bases, with 10 bases separating them. The CDR3 runs 15 residues. CDR3 protein: CASSPYRATNEKLFF. DNA for the CDR3: TGCGCCAGCAGCCCGTACAGAGCAACTAATGAAAAACTGTTTTTT.

The chain joins TRBV29-1 to TRBJ2-6, with D perhaps being TRBD1 or TRBD2 (5 bases each). This CDR3 has 14 amino acids. Germline V gene data show CDR1 as SQVTM and CDR2 as ANQGSEA. Trimming took 4 bases from V and 4 from J, leaving 11 bases between them. CDR3 residues: CSVGRGDGANVLTF. DNA for the CDR3: TGCAGCGTTGGAAGGGGAGACGGGGCCAACGTCCTGACTTTC.